These 12 T cell receptor beta chains share one sample of origin, sequenced in a study of beta chain features in type 1 diabetes. What these receptors recognize is not known. The isolated RNA, all of it, was reverse transcribed, so expressed TCRB transcripts were what got sequenced. The data were produced by immunoSEQ multiplex PCR, yet TCRdb's version contains in-frame clones alone and is incomplete. The repertoire holds 300,000 or so clones, around 9% seen once, with around 1% in the top ten. Whole-study findings and limits: Type 1 diabetes patients showed a moderate but significant shortening of TCRB CDR3s in all four CD4+ subsets.

Sequenced material: central memory CD4+ T cells from blood. The receptors here all came from a man under 40 with type 1 diabetes.

CDR3 sequence: CASSLKGGLYEQYF. The CDR3 DNA is TGTGCCAGCAGTTTAAAGGGCGGGCTCTACGAGCAGTACTTC. This chain connects TRBV27 to TRBJ2-7; TRBD2 might be the D (5 bases). Trimming removed 2 bases from V and 3 bases from J, with 11 bases in between. The CDR3 is 14 residues long. Per the germline V gene, CDR1 is MNHEY and CDR2 is SMNVEV (reference sequence).

This clone was seen repeatedly, ten times or more. This sample also contains other DNA sequences that code for the same CDR3. This chain links TRBV11-2 with TRBJ2-5; 7 nucleotides match TRBD1. Per the germline V gene, CDR1 is SGHAT and CDR2 is FQNNGV. J gave up 0 bases and V 1 base, and 2 bases lay outside the gene matches. The CDR3 length is 15 residues. The CDR3 sequence is CASSLGGGNQETQYF. The CDR3 DNA follows: TGTGCCAGCAGCTTAGGAGGGGGCAACCAAGAGACCCAGTACTTC.

V is TRBV7-9 and J is TRBJ2-6; D is possibly TRBD1 or TRBD2 (5 bases each). This CDR3 region has 18 residues. Germline V gene data show CDR1 as SEHNR and CDR2 as FQNEAQ (reference sequence). The V and J ends lost 3 bases and 4 bases respectively, with 19 bases between them. In DNA form, the CDR3 reads TGTGCCAGCAGCTTTGGGACCCCCGGGATGTTGGGGGCCAACGTCCTGACTTTC. Protein product: CASSFGTPGMLGANVLTF.

This clone has more than one count but fewer than ten. The chain recombines TRBV5-1 with TRBJ1-2; D unclear. The V and J ends lost 4 bases and 5 bases respectively, with 21 bases between them. In germline, CDR1 is SGHRS, CDR2 YFSETQ. This CDR3 comprises 16 residues. The chain's CDR3 is CASSLALDSATYGYTF. Here the CDR3 DNA reads TGCGCCAGCAGCCTTGCTTTGGACTCGGCGACGTATGGCTACACCTTC.

This sequence joins TRBV7-7 and TRBJ2-5, with 7 bases identical to TRBD1. The CDR3 runs to 14 residues. The germline gives CDR1 SSHAT, CDR2 FNYEAQ (reference sequence). The junction had 9 bases not matched to a gene; V was cut back by 5 bases and J by 6 bases. CDR3 sequence reads: CASSTGTAPKTQYF. CDR3 coding DNA: TGTGCCAGCAGCACCGGGACAGCTCCCAAGACCCAGTACTTC.

The J gene is TRBJ1-6, the V gene TRBV6-5; no definite D call. Germline-derived CDR1 and CDR2 are MNHEY and SVGAGI. CDR3 length: 13 residues. Trimming pared 7 bases from V and 0 bases from J, leaving 4 bases between. The CDR3 bases are TGTGCCAGCAAGGGCTCCTATAATTCACCCCTCCACTTT. Encoded protein: CASKGSYNSPLHF.

This clone has only a few counts. The chain is built from TRBV25-1 and TRBJ1-6; no firm D call. The CDR3 is made up of 12 amino acids. Trimming stripped 3 bases from V and 7 bases from J, with 4 bases between. Germline V CDR1 and CDR2: MGHDK, SYGVNS. The CDR3 DNA sequence: TGTGCCAGCAGTGAGGCGAATTCACCCCTCCACTTT. Translated, it gives CASSEANSPLHF.

The rearrangement joins TRBV7-9 to TRBJ2-3; 13 bases match TRBD2. Germline lookup yields CDR1 SEHNR and CDR2 FQNEAQ (reference sequence). V lost 5 bases to trimming and J lost 1 base; unmatched junction nucleotides: 3. This CDR3 spans 16 amino acids. CDR3 loop: CASSTSGGVGTDTQYF. CDR3 sequence (DNA): TGTGCCAGCAGCACTAGCGGGGGGGTCGGCACAGATACGCAGTATTTT.

The chain employs TRBV7-9 and TRBJ2-2, with a possible D match to TRBD1 (6 bases). CDR1 is SEHNR, CDR2 FQNEAQ, per germline (reference sequence). Trimming left V 6 bases short and J 9 bases short, with 17 bases between. The CDR3 length is 14 residues. CDR3 loop: CASSLDRTSRELFF. The CDR3 DNA follows: TGTGCCAGCAGTCTCGACAGGACATCCAGGGAGCTGTTTTTT. The entire variable domain, with the rest obtained from reference TRBV7-9 and TRBJ2-2, is as follows: DTGVSQNPRHKITKRGQNVTFRCDPISEHNRLYWYRQTLGQGPEFLTYFQNEAQLEKSRLLSDRFSAERPKGSFSTLEIQRTEQGDSAMYLCASSLDRTSRELFFGEGSRLTVL.

This rearrangement joins TRBV18 to TRBJ2-7; maybe TRBD1 (6 bases). This CDR3 is 13 amino acids long. V lost 3 bases, J lost 3 bases, and 9 bases lay in between. Germline values: CDR1 KGHSH, CDR2 LQKENI. CDR3: CASSPDSLYEQYF. The CDR3 DNA sequence: TGTGCCAGCTCACCGGACAGCCTCTACGAGCAGTACTTC.

The rearrangement links TRBV11-2 to TRBJ2-1; possibly TRBD2 for D (6 bases). V was pared by 5 bases and J by 0 bases, with 17 bases between. Germline loops: CDR1 SGHAT, CDR2 FQNNGV. This CDR3 has 17 amino acids. CDR3 coding DNA: TGTGCCAGCAGCATCGGGGGTCCGGCTAGCTCCTACAATGAGCAGTTCTTC. Translation: CASSIGGPASSYNEQFF.

The chain couples TRBV15 to TRBJ2-7; D unresolved. Looked up from germline, CDR1 is LNHNV and CDR2 is YYDKDF (reference sequence). Trimming removed 3 bases at V and 7 bases at J, with 10 bases between. CDR3 size: 12 residues. The CDR3 nucleotides read TGTGCCACCAGCAGGCAGATCGGGGAGCAGTACTTC. Translation: CATSRQIGEQYF.